The 30 T cell receptor beta chains in this list originate from one sample, sequenced in a study of T cells in localized non-small cell lung cancer. Method: immunoSEQ multiplex PCR; TCRdb's copy keeps in-frame clones and lacks some. The sample records approximately 54,000 clones, just over 85% being singletons. The sequenced sample was peripheral blood, obtained before any cancer treatment. The receptors stem from a woman between 35 and 70 years old with stage I lung adenocarcinoma.

V and J are TRBV15 and TRBJ2-1; tentative D call: TRBD2 (6 bases). The CDR3 totals 15 residues. CDR1 is LNHNV, CDR2 YYDKDF, per germline (reference sequence). Trimming cost V 1 base and J 5 bases, with 12 bases left between them. CDR3 DNA: TGTGCCACCAGCAGAGTAACGGGGGTAGACAATGAGCAGTTCTTC. Translation: CATSRVTGVDNEQFF. The full variable domain, rest sourced from reference TRBV15 and TRBJ2-1, is DAMVIQNPRYQVTQFGKPVTLSCSQTLNHNVMYWYQQKSSQAPKLLFHYYDKDFNNEADTPDNFQSRRPNTSFCFLDIRSPGLGDTAMYLCATSRVTGVDNEQFFGPGTRLTVL.

The chain carries TRBV18 and TRBJ1-3; D uncertain. Germline CDR1 is KGHSH and CDR2 is LQKENI. Deletions cut 6 bases from V and 0 bases from J, with 9 bases between. CDR3 length equals 14 residues. CDR3 protein: CASSHSNSGNTIYF. DNA of the CDR3: TGTGCCAGCTCGCATTCAAACTCTGGAAACACCATATATTTT. Variable domain in full (rest from reference TRBV18 and TRBJ1-3): NAGVMQNPRHLVRRRGQEARLRCSPMKGHSHVYWYRQLPEEGLKFMVYLQKENIIDESGMPKERFSAEFPKEGPSILRIQQVVRGDSAAYFCASSHSNSGNTIYFGEGSWLTVV.

DNA for the CDR3: TGTGCCAGTGGTACAGGGGTTAGTCACTATGGCTACACCTTC. Protein product: CASGTGVSHYGYTF. This chain uses TRBV19 with TRBJ1-2, with 7 bases identical to TRBD1. The length of the CDR3 is 14 residues. Trimming took 8 bases from V and 3 from J; bases not matched to a gene: 9. Germline V gives CDR1 LNHDA, CDR2 SQIVND (reference sequence). The full variable domain, completed using reference TRBV19 and TRBJ1-2, is DGGITQSPKYLFRKEGQNVTLSCEQNLNHDAMYWYRQDPGQGLRLIYYSQIVNDFQKGDIAEGYSVSREKKESFPLTVTSAQKNPTAFYLCASGTGVSHYGYTFGSGTRLTVV.

The chain couples TRBV6-5 to TRBJ1-1, with TRBD1 matching over 7 bases. In germline, CDR1 is MNHEY, CDR2 SVGAGI. The CDR3 covers 16 residues. The junction had 10 bases not matched to a gene; V was cut back by 6 bases and J by 0 bases. Written as DNA, the CDR3 is TGTGCCAGCAGCTACAGACAGGGATACATGAACACTGAAGCTTTCTTT. Encoded protein: CASSYRQGYMNTEAFF.

The rearrangement joins TRBV19 to TRBJ1-1; D is perhaps TRBD1 (5 bases). The CDR3 contains 17 residues. Per the germline V gene, CDR1 is LNHDA and CDR2 is SQIVND (reference sequence). Deletions cut 3 bases from V and 2 bases from J, with 19 bases between. CDR3 sequence (DNA): TGTGCCAGTAGTATCCTACTCTCGACCGACAGAAACACTGAAGCTTTCTTT. This encodes CASSILLSTDRNTEAFF.

The CDR3 DNA sequence: TGTGCCAGCAGTTCCGGACAGGGGGCAGATACGCAGTATTTT. Translation gives CASSSGQGADTQYF. This chain connects TRBV11-3 to TRBJ2-3, with 10 bases lining up with TRBD1. The germline CDR1 and CDR2 sequences are SGHNT and YENEEA. Losses at the gene ends were 6 bases for V and 4 bases for J; bases not matched to a gene: 4. The CDR3 extends over 14 amino acids.

This clone has just a few counts. The gene calls are TRBV7-6 and TRBJ2-2; no clear D gene. Per germline, CDR1 SGHVS and CDR2 FNYEAQ. The CDR3 has 14 residues. Trimming left V 5 bases short and J 6 bases short, with 13 bases between. Here the CDR3 reads CASSISSIAGELFF. DNA for the CDR3: TGTGCCAGCAGCATTTCGTCCATAGCCGGGGAGCTGTTTTTT. The full variable domain, its missing parts supplied by reference TRBV7-6 and TRBJ2-2, is GAGVSQSPRYKVTKRGQDVALRCDPISGHVSLYWYRQALGQGPEFLTYFNYEAQQDKSGLPNDRFSAERPEGSISTLTIQRTEQRDSAMYRCASSISSIAGELFFGEGSRLTVL.

The chain couples TRBV28 to TRBJ2-3; tentatively, D is TRBD1 (5 bases). The CDR3 is made up of 16 amino acids. The V gene's germline CDR1 is MDHEN and CDR2 SYDVKM. V lost 5 bases and J lost 1, with 16 bases in between. The CDR3 reads CASSHGHGLGTDTQYF. Here the CDR3 DNA reads TGTGCCAGCAGTCACGGACATGGGCTTGGCACAGATACGCAGTATTTT.

The CDR3 DNA sequence: TGTGCCAGTACCTGGGGAAGCAATCAGCCCCAGCATTTT. Its protein product is CASTWGSNQPQHF. V gene TRBV25-1 combines with J gene TRBJ1-5; D call uncertain. The germline V gene encodes CDR1 MGHDK and CDR2 SYGVNS. The V gene lost 9 bases and the J gene lost 1 base, with 10 bases spanning the gap. There are 13 residues in the CDR3.

This sequence joins TRBV11-3 and TRBJ2-7; TRBD1 might be the D (5 bases). This CDR3 is built from 13 residues. V gave up 3 bases and J gave up 6 bases, with 12 bases separating them. The germline CDR1 and CDR2 sequences are SGHNT and YENEEA. The CDR3 bases are TGTGCCAGCAGCTTGTCCCAGGGTGGCGAGCAGTACTTC. This encodes CASSLSQGGEQYF. The variable domain in full, with the rest retrieved from reference TRBV11-3 and TRBJ2-7, is EAGVVQSPRYKIIEKKQPVAFWCNPISGHNTLYWYLQNLGQGPELLIRYENEEAVDDSQLPKDRFSAERLKGVDSTLKIQPAELGDSAVYLCASSLSQGGEQYFGPGTRLTVT.

V usage is TRBV19 and J usage is TRBJ1-1; 9 nucleotides match TRBD1. The V and J ends lost 4 bases and 1 base, in that order; junction bases with no gene match: 7. The CDR3 consists of 16 residues. Germline V CDR1 and CDR2: LNHDA, SQIVND (reference sequence). The CDR3 DNA follows: TGTGCCAGTAGTAAACGGACAGGGGCCCAGAACACTGAAGCTTTCTTT. Its protein is CASSKRTGAQNTEAFF.

The chain couples TRBV28 to TRBJ2-1, with D possibly being TRBD2 (5 bases). The CDR3 contains 14 residues. Trimming cost V 2 bases and J 8 bases, with 13 bases left between them. The germline CDR1 and CDR2 sequences are MDHEN and SYDVKM. CDR3 sequence reads: CASSLGGAGDEQFF. The CDR3 DNA reads as TGTGCCAGCAGTTTAGGAGGTGCCGGCGATGAGCAGTTCTTC. Drawing the rest from reference TRBV28 and TRBJ2-1, the complete variable domain is DVKVTQSSRYLVKRTGEKVFLECVQDMDHENMFWYRQDPGLGLRLIYFSYDVKMKEKGDIPEGYSVSREKKERFSLILESASTNQTSMYLCASSLGGAGDEQFFGPGTRLTVL.

This clone was found a few times. V usage is TRBV19 and J usage is TRBJ1-2, with TRBD1 matching over 7 bases. The CDR3 consists of 12 residues. Germline-derived CDR1 and CDR2 are LNHDA and SQIVND (reference sequence). J lost 6 bases, V lost 5 bases, and 3 bases had no gene match. The CDR3 here is CASSRQGNGYTF. The CDR3 region has the DNA TGTGCCAGTAGTCGACAGGGAAATGGCTACACCTTC.

There are a few counts of this clone. The V gene is TRBV6-1, the J gene TRBJ1-6; D is undetermined. Trimming left V 3 bases short and J 2 bases short, with 5 bases between. This CDR3 is 14 amino acids long. CDR1 MNHNS and CDR2 SASEGT come from the germline V gene. CDR3 loop: CASSDKPYNSPLHF. The CDR3 coding sequence is TGTGCCAGCAGTGACAAACCCTATAATTCACCCCTCCACTTT.

The chain uses TRBV11-2 and TRBJ1-4; D remains unclear. The CDR3 runs to 14 residues. The V end was cut by 1 base, the J end by 8 bases, with 11 bases between. Germline V gene sequence: CDR1 SGHAT, CDR2 FQNNGV. CDR3 DNA sequence: TGTGCCAGCAGCTTAGTGGAGGGAGGCGAAAAACTGTTTTTT. It is translated as CASSLVEGGEKLFF.

The chain has TRBV7-2 and TRBJ1-5; D is unclear. The CDR3 loop spans 13 amino acids. Germline CDR1 is SGHTA and CDR2 is FQGNSA. The ends were cut back, 2 bases at V and 3 bases at J, with 5 bases in the middle. Here the CDR3 reads CASSLRFNQPQHF. The CDR3, as DNA: TGTGCCAGCAGCTTACGGTTCAATCAGCCCCAGCATTTT. Complete variable domain (other parts from reference TRBV7-2 and TRBJ1-5): GAGVSQSPSNKVTEKGKDVELRCDPISGHTALYWYRQSLGQGLEFLIYFQGNSAPDKSGLPSDRFSAERTGGSVSTLTIQRTQQEDSAVYLCASSLRFNQPQHFGDGTRLSIL.

This sequence joins TRBV5-4 and TRBJ1-3, with a tentative D call TRBD1 (5 bases). Trimming cost V 1 base and J 2 bases, with 13 bases left between them. This CDR3 has 16 residues. Germline-derived CDR1 and CDR2 are SGHNT and YYREEE (reference sequence). The DNA for the CDR3 is TGTGCCAGCAGCTTGCCTGGACAAGTTCCTGGAAACACCATATATTTT. Translation: CASSLPGQVPGNTIYF. The variable domain in full, with the rest retrieved from reference TRBV5-4 and TRBJ1-3, is ETGVTQSPTHLIKTRGQQVTLRCSSQSGHNTVSWYQQALGQGPQFIFQYYREEENGRGNFPPRFSGLQFPNYSSELNVNALELDDSALYLCASSLPGQVPGNTIYFGEGSWLTVV.

The J gene is TRBJ2-1, the V gene TRBV18; D remains unclear. The CDR3 length is 14 residues. The germline V and J ends were trimmed by 0 bases and 0 bases, with 3 bases remaining between them. Germline CDR1 is KGHSH and CDR2 is LQKENI. The CDR3, as DNA: TGTGCCAGCTCACCACCTAGCTCCTACAATGAGCAGTTCTTC. Its translation: CASSPPSSYNEQFF.

The chain is built from TRBV18 and TRBJ2-7; a possible D gene is TRBD2 (5 bases). The germline CDR1 and CDR2 sequences are KGHSH and LQKENI. Trimming pared 5 bases from V and 2 bases from J, leaving 10 bases between. This CDR3 contains 13 residues. The CDR3 sequence is CASSLAGAYEQYF. CDR3 bases: TGTGCCAGCTCATTGGCCGGGGCCTACGAGCAGTACTTC.

A few counts support this clone. This chain joins TRBV19 and TRBJ1-5; possibly TRBD1 for D (5 bases). The CDR3 covers 14 residues. Trimming pared 3 bases from V and 2 bases from J, leaving 8 bases between. The germline V gene has CDR1 LNHDA and CDR2 SQIVND (reference sequence). DNA of the CDR3: TGTGCCAGTAGTATCCAGGGAGGCAATCAGCCCCAGCATTTT. The encoded protein is CASSIQGGNQPQHF.

V gene TRBV9 combines with J gene TRBJ1-6; a weak D match, TRBD1 (5 bases). In germline, CDR1 is SGDLS, CDR2 YYNGEE. V lost 0 bases and J 8 bases, leaving 12 bases between the germline ends. The CDR3 runs 15 residues. The DNA of the CDR3 is TGTGCCAGCAGCGTAGTGGGGACTGCTCATTCACCCCTCCACTTT. Translated, it gives CASSVVGTAHSPLHF.

The V and J genes are TRBV7-9 and TRBJ2-5; D remains unclear. CDR3 length equals 14 residues. Germline-derived CDR1 and CDR2 are SEHNR and FQNEAQ (reference sequence). Trimming removed 1 base at V and 1 base at J, with 7 bases between. Here the CDR3 DNA reads TGTGCCAGCAGCTTAGGGCAGATCCAAGAGACCCAGTACTTC. It is translated as CASSLGQIQETQYF.

V gene TRBV4-1 combines with J gene TRBJ2-3; D is ambiguous. The CDR3 covers 15 residues. The V and J ends lost 1 base and 0 bases respectively, with 8 bases between them. CDR1 and CDR2 (germline): MGHRA, YSYEKL. CDR3 region: CASSQGSSSTDTQYF. The CDR3 DNA reads TGCGCCAGCAGCCAAGGATCTAGTAGCACAGATACGCAGTATTTT.

The chain carries TRBV4-1 and TRBJ1-2; D possibly corresponds to TRBD1 (5 bases). Germline V gene lookup returns CDR1 MGHRA and CDR2 YSYEKL. Trimming shortened V by 1 base and J by 3 bases, and 12 bases separated the two germline ends. The CDR3 is 15 amino acids. The DNA of the CDR3 is TGCGCCAGCAGCCAAGCTCCGGGGGAACACTATGGCTACACCTTC. Amino acids: CASSQAPGEHYGYTF.

The chain joins TRBV7-6 to TRBJ2-2; a weak D match, TRBD1 (5 bases). V lost 1 base to trimming and J lost 1 base, with 7 bases between them. From germline, CDR1 is SGHVS and CDR2 FNYEAQ. The CDR3 has 15 residues. CDR3 protein: CASSLVTGNTGELFF. DNA of the CDR3: TGTGCCAGCAGCTTAGTTACAGGGAACACCGGGGAGCTGTTTTTT.

The chain carries TRBV27 and TRBJ1-4; tentatively, D is TRBD1 (6 bases). Germline lookup yields CDR1 MNHEY and CDR2 SMNVEV (reference sequence). Trimming took 2 bases from V and 0 from J, leaving 16 bases between them. This CDR3 is 18 amino acids long. The CDR3 nucleotides are TGTGCCAGCAGTTTAAGGGGGGGGTGGGCTACAACTAATGAAAAACTGTTTTTT. Amino acid sequence: CASSLRGGWATTNEKLFF.

The genes are TRBV5-6 and TRBJ1-2; TRBD1 aligns across 9 bases. CDR1 SGHDT and CDR2 YYEEEE come from the germline V gene. V gave up 3 bases and J gave up 3 bases; unmatched junction bases: 12. This CDR3 spans 17 amino acids. The CDR3 DNA follows: TGTGCCAGCAGCTCCGCACCCGGGACAGGGATGTACTATGGCTACACCTTC. This codes for CASSSAPGTGMYYGYTF.

CDR3 sequence reads: CASSVATGELFF. The DNA of the CDR3 is TGTGCCAGCAGCGTAGCAACCGGGGAGCTGTTTTTT. The rearrangement uses TRBV7-3 and TRBJ2-2, with D unresolved. Germline-derived CDR1 and CDR2 are SGHTA and FQGTGA. V lost 5 bases and J lost 5, with 6 bases in between. This CDR3 comprises 12 residues. Variable domain in full (rest from reference TRBV7-3 and TRBJ2-2): GAGVSQTPSNKVTEKGKYVELRCDPISGHTALYWYRQSLGQGPEFLIYFQGTGAADDSGLPNDRFFAVRPEGSVSTLKIQRTERGDSAVYLCASSVATGELFFGEGSRLTVL.

V usage is TRBV28 and J usage is TRBJ2-7, with unresolved D. The germline CDR1 and CDR2 sequences are MDHEN and SYDVKM. The V gene lost 3 bases and the J gene lost 5 bases, with 11 bases spanning the gap. The CDR3 contains 13 residues. The CDR3, as DNA: TGTGCCAGCAGTTTTCCAGGATACCACGAGCAGTACTTC. Translated: CASSFPGYHEQYF.

This chain joins TRBV27 and TRBJ1-6; 7 bases align to TRBD1. CDR1 is MNHEY and CDR2 is SMNVEV in the germline V gene (reference sequence). Trimming removed 5 bases from V and 5 bases from J; junction bases left unmatched: 3. The CDR3 spans 14 residues. The CDR3 loop is CASSKQGNNSPLHF. The CDR3 DNA follows: TGTGCCAGCAGTAAACAGGGGAATAATTCACCCCTCCACTTT.